In its sample, the clone carrying this T cell receptor beta chain was seen many times. Trimming took 6 bases from V and 3 from J, leaving 12 bases between them. The CDR3 loop spans 14 amino acids. Per the germline V gene, CDR1 is LNHNV and CDR2 is YYDKDF (reference sequence). This sample was taken from a study of read filtering for tumor transcriptome and immune sequencing. Molecular barcoded adaptors covering alpha/delta and beta/gamma chains were used on around 370 ng RNA. TCRdb called the reads again in MiXCR, with one record for every CDR3 protein. The repertoire holds approximately 45,000 distinct CDR3 sequences, with 20% as singletons.

The sequenced sample consisted of a population of CD138-negative cells sorted from bone marrow. This sequence was found in a donor aged 40 or older with multiple myeloma. The chain recombines TRBV15 with TRBJ2-1; possible D gene TRBD2, 6 bases. DNA for the CDR3: TGTGCCACCAGACCGGGGACTGACTACAATGAGCAGTTCTTC. Translated: CATRPGTDYNEQFF.